The clone carrying this T cell receptor (beta chain) was observed many times. Its antigen remains unidentified. An absence of ophthalmopathy progression within 18 months meant stable Graves' hyperthyroidism. This sample stems from a study of T cells in Graves' hyperthyroidism and ophthalmopathy. Findings and limits, study-wide: Model predictions of ophthalmopathy came a median around 6.5 months before onset.

TCR beta CDR3 sequences were amplified from RNA transcripts. During a first-round RT-PCR of the TCR CDR3, the HTBI primer set was used. TCRdb ran MiXCR on the multiplex PCR reads and lists one entry per CDR3 protein. The data contain a few hundred thousand distinct CDR3 sequences, about 15% of them singletons. Trimming removed 1 base from V and 5 bases from J, with 11 bases in between. Per the germline V gene, CDR1 is SGHRS and CDR2 is YFSETQ. There are 14 residues in the CDR3. The chain carries TRBV5-1 and TRBJ2-3; D gene ambiguous. The sequenced material came from blood. The clonotype was recovered from a woman younger than 45 with Graves' hyperthyroidism. Here the CDR3 DNA reads TGCGCCAGCAGCTTGCGGAGTTCAGGAGATACGCAGTATTTT. Translating it yields CASSLRSSGDTQYF. The full variable domain, in which reference TRBV5-1 and TRBJ2-3 provide the parts outside the CDR3, is KAGVTQTPRYLIKTRGQQVTLSCSPISGHRSVSWYQQTPGQGLQFLFEYFSETQRNKGNFPGRFSGRQFSNSRSEMNVSTLELGDSALYLCASSLRSSGDTQYFGPGTRLTVL.